The present TCR beta chain was sequenced within a study of cytomegalovirus exposure and HLA in healthy donors. Broader study findings: The listing of fewer than 200 TCR beta chains classed them as cytomegalovirus-associated.

The CDR3 contains 15 residues. The V end was cut by 3 bases, the J end by 2 bases, with 12 bases between. CDR1 and CDR2 (germline): SGHDT, YYEEEE. PCR amplification relied on 60 Vbeta primers (plus 13 Jbeta primers). TCRdb's copy holds only in-frame clones and misses some; the assay was immunoSEQ multiplex PCR. The sample records about 150,000 clones, approximately 82% being singletons. Details on this clone: The antigen remains undetermined.

The chain uses TRBV5-6 and TRBJ1-5; TRBD1 is a possible D gene (5 bases). The sequence was obtained from a man aged 35-49 years in good health and CMV-seronegative. The sample taken for sequencing was PBMCs. CDR3 loop: CASSSYGGGNQPQHF. CDR3 DNA sequence: TGTGCCAGCAGCTCTTACGGGGGGGGCAATCAGCCCCAGCATTTT.